The clone carrying this T cell receptor beta chain was recorded only once. PCR employed 60 Vbeta and 13 Jbeta primers. Some clones are missing from TCRdb's copy, which holds only in-frame ones; the method was immunoSEQ multiplex PCR. The sample includes around 98,000 clones, roughly two thirds of them seen just once. V was cut by 7 bases and J by 5 bases, with 14 bases left in between. The CDR3 sequence is 14 residues long. Germline CDR1 is MNHEY and CDR2 is SVGAGI. These data are taken from a study of cytomegalovirus exposure and HLA in healthy donors. This clonotype was sampled from a female donor in good health and CMV-seronegative. The rearrangement links TRBV6-5 to TRBJ2-2; weak D call: TRBD1 (5 bases). Specimen: PBMCs. CDR3 sequence: CASTLTEVTGELFF. DNA for the CDR3: TGTGCCAGCACCCTGACAGAAGTTACCGGGGAGCTGTTTTTT.